This entry lists 19 T cell receptor beta chains sequenced from one sample in a study of T cells after yellow fever vaccination. From the 5' RACE reads, TCRdb called clonotypes with MiXCR, one entry per CDR3 protein. The sample includes roughly 520,000 distinct CDR3 sequences, just over 20% of them seen just once. Here the sequenced sample was PBMCs, taken approximately 22 days after the first yellow fever vaccination. Source of these receptors: a man younger than 30 who received the YFV17D yellow fever vaccine.

The rearrangement uses TRBV4-1 and TRBJ1-5; unclear D gene. Trimming stripped 1 base from V and 4 bases from J, with 5 bases between. Germline V gene sequence: CDR1 MGHRA, CDR2 YSYEKL. The CDR3 is 13 residues long. The CDR3 here is CASSQGRNQPQHF. The CDR3 DNA reads as TGCGCCAGCAGCCAAGGACGTAATCAGCCCCAGCATTTT.

V is TRBV13 and J is TRBJ2-3, with no clear D. Trimming left V 5 bases short and J 7 bases short, with 13 bases between. CDR1 PRHDT and CDR2 FYEKMQ come from the germline V gene (reference sequence). The CDR3 contains 13 residues. The CDR3 protein is CASSPARRNTQYF. As DNA, the CDR3 is TGTGCCAGCAGCCCCGCACGTAGAAATACGCAGTATTTT.

The chain links TRBV6-1 to TRBJ2-7, with D unresolved. Trimming pared 0 bases from V and 4 bases from J, leaving 13 bases between. This CDR3 region has 15 residues. CDR1 and CDR2 from the germline V gene are MNHNS and SASEGT. The CDR3 DNA reads TGTGCCAGCAGTGAAGCCTCGGTTAGGTTGTACGAGCAGTACGTC. It translates to CASSEASVRLYEQYV.

This clonotype was seen a few times. The chain couples TRBV20-1 to TRBJ1-1, with D maybe TRBD1 (6 bases). Trimming took 3 bases from V and 1 from J, leaving 15 bases between them. The germline V gene has CDR1 DFQATT and CDR2 SNEGSKA (reference sequence). This CDR3 comprises 15 residues. The CDR3 protein is CSARTPGHSNTEAFF. The CDR3 region has the DNA TGCAGTGCTAGGACCCCGGGACATTCGAACACTGAAGCTTTCTTT.

The chain recombines TRBV5-1 with TRBJ2-5; D remains unclear. Germline V gene sequence: CDR1 SGHRS, CDR2 YFSETQ. V was trimmed by 7 bases and J by 1 base, leaving 17 bases between them. This CDR3 is built from 15 residues. The CDR3 DNA reads TGCGCCAGCGGCTACGGCGTAAACCTCCAAGAGACCCAGTACTTC. Translation: CASGYGVNLQETQYF.

This clonotype was counted ten times or more. The chain links TRBV7-9 to TRBJ1-4; weak D call: TRBD1 (5 bases). CDR1 is SEHNR and CDR2 is FQNEAQ in the germline V gene (reference sequence). This CDR3 spans 15 amino acids. Between the trimmed V and J ends, which lost 4 bases and 2 bases, there was a span of 11 bases. CDR3 bases: TGTGCCAGCAGCTCCACGACAGCCACTAATGAAAAACTGTTTTTT. Translated: CASSSTTATNEKLFF.

The rearrangement links TRBV9 to TRBJ2-3; 11 positions agree with TRBD2. The junction had 6 bases not matched to a gene; V was cut back by 0 bases and J by 6 bases. The germline V gene encodes CDR1 SGDLS and CDR2 YYNGEE. The CDR3 has 16 amino acids. The CDR3 sequence: CASSVAVAGGLDTQYF. DNA of the CDR3: TGTGCCAGCAGCGTAGCGGTAGCGGGGGGGCTTGATACGCAGTATTTT.

This clonotype was counted many times. The chain employs TRBV24-1 and TRBJ2-2, with 7 bases matching TRBD2. The CDR3 runs 16 residues. Losses at the gene ends were 3 bases for V and 5 bases for J; bases not matched to a gene: 8. Per the germline V gene, CDR1 is KGHDR and CDR2 is SFDVKD. The CDR3 loop reads CATSDQGGGLTGELFF. DNA of the CDR3: TGTGCCACCAGTGATCAGGGCGGGGGACTTACCGGGGAGCTGTTTTTT.

This clonotype was picked up a small number of times. The chain recombines TRBV10-3 with TRBJ2-1; D is unresolved. The CDR3 totals 14 residues. Trimming left V 0 bases short and J 8 bases short, with 11 bases between. CDR1 and CDR2 (germline): ENHRY, SYGVKD. CDR3 sequence reads: CAISESTPEDEQFF. The CDR3 region has the DNA TGTGCCATCAGTGAGTCGACCCCGGAAGATGAGCAGTTCTTC.

This clonotype occurred a few times. The chain couples TRBV5-6 to TRBJ2-1, with D perhaps matching TRBD1 (5 bases). The CDR3 is 13 residues long. Germline CDR1 reads SGHDT; CDR2 reads YYEEEE. V was pared by 3 bases and J by 8 bases, with 12 bases between. The CDR3 nucleotides read TGTGCCAGCAGCTGGGCCAGGGAATATGAGCAGTTCTTC. Protein sequence: CASSWAREYEQFF. The variable domain in full, completed from reference TRBV5-6 and TRBJ2-1, reads DAGVTQSPTHLIKTRGQQVTLRCSPKSGHDTVSWYQQALGQGPQFIFQYYEEEERQRGNFPDRFSGHQFPNYSSELNVNALLLGDSALYLCASSWAREYEQFFGPGTRLTVL.

The chain joins TRBV6-2 or TRBV6-3 to TRBJ2-7, with 8 bases matching TRBD1. V gave up 2 bases and J gave up 5 bases; unmatched junction bases: 11. The germline CDR1 and CDR2 sequences are MNHEY and SVGEGT. The length of the CDR3 is 16 residues. CDR3 residues: CASSYPGQGRLHEQYV. CDR3 nucleotides: TGTGCCAGCAGTTACCCAGGACAGGGCCGATTACACGAGCAGTACGTC.

This clonotype has a handful of counts. The V call is TRBV7-9, the J call TRBJ1-1; D call uncertain. The germline gives CDR1 SEHNR, CDR2 FQNEAQ (reference sequence). The CDR3 is 13 residues long. V gave up 5 bases and J gave up 7 bases, with 14 bases separating them. CDR3 protein: CASSPLSLSEAFF. CDR3 bases: TGTGCCAGCAGCCCACTCTCCCTGAGTGAAGCTTTCTTT.

This clonotype was counted between two and nine times. The CDR3 bases are TGTGCCAGCAGCCTAACCGGGACAGGGGTCACCGGGGAGCTGTTTTTT. Translation: CASSLTGTGVTGELFF. The chain recombines TRBV6-1 with TRBJ2-2, with 10 bases lining up with TRBD1. Germline CDR1 MNHNS, CDR2 SASEGT. Trimming removed 6 bases from V and 4 bases from J; junction bases left unmatched: 8. The CDR3 is 16 amino acids.

This clonotype was seen a handful of times. CDR3 DNA: TGCAGTGCAGAGAAAGCAGTTCGTAAGGTGGAGACCCAGTACTTC. It translates to CSAEKAVRKVETQYF. This chain links TRBV20-1 with TRBJ2-5; D unclear. Germline CDR1 DFQATT, CDR2 SNEGSKA (reference sequence). Trimming cost V 6 bases and J 5 bases, with 22 bases left between them. This CDR3 comprises 15 residues.

The genes are TRBV24-1 and TRBJ2-1, with TRBD1 as a possible D gene (6 bases). This CDR3 is built from 12 residues. Trimming removed 9 bases from V and 4 bases from J, with 9 bases in between. The germline CDR1 and CDR2 sequences are KGHDR and SFDVKD. DNA of the CDR3: TGTGCCACCGCCGACAGGTACAATGAGCAGTTCTTC. This gives the protein CATADRYNEQFF.

This clonotype was recorded a few times. This chain uses TRBV20-1 with TRBJ2-7; TRBD1 might be the D (5 bases). The CDR3 totals 15 residues. Trimming left V 6 bases short and J 2 bases short, with 20 bases between. Germline assignment: CDR1 DFQATT and CDR2 SNEGSKA (reference sequence). CDR3 bases: TGCAGTGCCAACCCGACAGAGCCTTACACCTACGAGCAGTACGTC. Its translation: CSANPTEPYTYEQYV.

The chain uses TRBV19 and TRBJ1-5; 9 bases are shared with TRBD1. CDR3 size: 15 residues. Germline-derived CDR1 and CDR2 are LNHDA and SQIVND (reference sequence). The junction had 6 bases not matched to a gene; V was cut back by 5 bases and J by 4 bases. Here the CDR3 reads CASSWRTGVNQPQHF. CDR3 nucleotide sequence: TGTGCCAGTAGTTGGCGGACAGGGGTTAATCAGCCCCAGCATTTT.

The table lists this clonotype with many counts. The chain recombines TRBV5-1 with TRBJ1-4; D gene ambiguous. The CDR3 runs to 14 residues. Trimming took off 0 bases at V and 8 bases at J, with 11 bases between the two ends. CDR1 is SGHRS, CDR2 YFSETQ, per germline. CDR3 DNA sequence: TGCGCCAGCAGCTTGGAAGGGCCCGGGGAAAAACTGTTTTTT. Translating it yields CASSLEGPGEKLFF.

The rearrangement joins TRBV3-1 to TRBJ1-6; weak D call: TRBD1 (5 bases). Germline V gene data show CDR1 as LGHDT and CDR2 as YNNKEL (reference sequence). The CDR3 extends over 13 amino acids. V was clipped by 0 bases and J by 15 bases, with 12 bases between them. DNA of the CDR3: TGTGCCAGCAGCCAAGAGGGGGGGTATAACCTCCACTTT. Encoded protein: CASSQEGGYNLHF.